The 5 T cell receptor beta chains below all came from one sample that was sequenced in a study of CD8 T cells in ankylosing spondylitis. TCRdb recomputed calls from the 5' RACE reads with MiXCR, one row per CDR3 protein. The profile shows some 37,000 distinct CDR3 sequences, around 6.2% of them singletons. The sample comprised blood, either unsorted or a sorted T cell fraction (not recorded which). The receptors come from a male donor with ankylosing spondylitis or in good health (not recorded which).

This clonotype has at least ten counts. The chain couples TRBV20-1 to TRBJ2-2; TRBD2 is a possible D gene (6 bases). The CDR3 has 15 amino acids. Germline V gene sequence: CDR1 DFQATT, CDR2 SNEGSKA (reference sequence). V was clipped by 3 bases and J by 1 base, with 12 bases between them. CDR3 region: CSARASGENTGELFF. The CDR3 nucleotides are TGCAGTGCTAGGGCCTCGGGGGAGAACACCGGGGAGCTGTTTTTT.

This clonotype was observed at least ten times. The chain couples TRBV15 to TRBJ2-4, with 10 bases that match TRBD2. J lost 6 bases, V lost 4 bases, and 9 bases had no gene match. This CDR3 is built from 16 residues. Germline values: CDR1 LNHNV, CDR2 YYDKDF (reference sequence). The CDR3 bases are TGTGCCACCAGCACCATAGCGGGGGGCCCGAGAAACATTCAGTACTTC. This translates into CATSTIAGGPRNIQYF.

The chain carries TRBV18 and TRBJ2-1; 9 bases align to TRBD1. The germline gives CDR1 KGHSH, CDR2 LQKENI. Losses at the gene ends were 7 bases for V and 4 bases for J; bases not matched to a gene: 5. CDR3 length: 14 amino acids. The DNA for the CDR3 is TGTGCCAGCTGGGGACAGGGCCTATACAATGAGCAGTTCTTC. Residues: CASWGQGLYNEQFF.

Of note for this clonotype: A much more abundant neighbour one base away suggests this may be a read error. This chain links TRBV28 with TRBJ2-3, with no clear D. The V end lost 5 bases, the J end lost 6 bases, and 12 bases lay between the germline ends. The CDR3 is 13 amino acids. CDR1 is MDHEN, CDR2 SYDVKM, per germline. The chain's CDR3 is CASSPQRWDTQYF. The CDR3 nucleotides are TGTGCCAGCAGTCCTCAGCGATGGGATACGCAGTATTTT.

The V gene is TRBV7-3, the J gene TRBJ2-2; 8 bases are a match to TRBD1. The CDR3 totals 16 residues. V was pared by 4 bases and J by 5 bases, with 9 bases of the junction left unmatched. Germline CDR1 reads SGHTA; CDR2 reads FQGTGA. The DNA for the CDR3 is TGTGCCAGCAGCTCTCCAGGGGGCAGGGAGACCGGGGAGCTGTTTTTT. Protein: CASSSPGGRETGELFF.